What follows is one T cell receptor (beta chain) and its context. Its specificity is not known. The CDR3 runs to 14 residues. CDR1 MNHNS and CDR2 SASEGT come from the germline V gene. V lost 6 bases, J lost 2 bases, and 14 bases lay in between. Libraries for TCR beta were made by quantitative 5'-RACE with molecular barcodes. TCRdb redid the calling of the 5' RACE reads with MiXCR, one entry per CDR3 protein. There are roughly 230,000 distinct CDR3 sequences in the sample; more than 9% occur only once, and 2.6% lies in the top ten. This entry belongs to a study of CD8 T cells in ankylosing spondylitis. Study-level points and caveats: A motif in TCR beta, a set of under ten highly homologous variants, appeared characteristic of ankylosing spondylitis blood.

J is TRBJ2-7 and V is TRBV6-1; weak D call: TRBD1 (5 bases). What was sequenced was blood, either unsorted or a sorted T cell fraction (not recorded which). This TCR came from a male donor with ankylosing spondylitis or in good health (not recorded which). The CDR3 bases are TGTGCCAGCAGGAGCTCAGGGTGGGCCTACGAGCAGTACTTC. Translated, it gives CASRSSGWAYEQYF.